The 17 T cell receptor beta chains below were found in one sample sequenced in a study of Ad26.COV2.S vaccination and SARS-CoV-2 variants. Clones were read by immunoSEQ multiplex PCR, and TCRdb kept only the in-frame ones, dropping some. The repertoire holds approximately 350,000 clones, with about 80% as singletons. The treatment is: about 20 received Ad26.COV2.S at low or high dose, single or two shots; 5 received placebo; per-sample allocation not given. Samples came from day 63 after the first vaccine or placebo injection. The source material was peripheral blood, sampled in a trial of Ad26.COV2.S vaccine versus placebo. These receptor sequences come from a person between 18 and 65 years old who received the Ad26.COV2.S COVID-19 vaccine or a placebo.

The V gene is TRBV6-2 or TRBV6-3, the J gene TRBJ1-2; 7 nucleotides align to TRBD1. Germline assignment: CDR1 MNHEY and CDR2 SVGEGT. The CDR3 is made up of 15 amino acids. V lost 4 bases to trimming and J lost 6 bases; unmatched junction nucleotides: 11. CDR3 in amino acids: CASSSDREGFHGYTF. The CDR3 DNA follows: TGTGCCAGCAGTTCCGACAGGGAAGGTTTTCATGGCTACACCTTC.

The CDR3 reads CAIGLAGGLTGELFF. The CDR3, as DNA: TGTGCCATCGGACTAGCGGGGGGGTTGACCGGGGAGCTGTTTTTT. The genes are TRBV10-3 and TRBJ2-2, with 15 nucleotides matching TRBD2. The germline V gene has CDR1 ENHRY and CDR2 SYGVKD. J lost 5 bases, V lost 8 bases, and 3 bases had no gene match. This CDR3 is built from 15 residues.

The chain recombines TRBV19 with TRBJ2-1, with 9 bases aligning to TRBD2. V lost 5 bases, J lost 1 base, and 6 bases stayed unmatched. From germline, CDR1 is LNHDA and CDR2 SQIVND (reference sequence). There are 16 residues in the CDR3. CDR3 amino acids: CASSAGAGGSYNEQFF. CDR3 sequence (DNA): TGTGCCAGTAGTGCGGGTGCGGGGGGGTCCTACAATGAGCAGTTCTTC.

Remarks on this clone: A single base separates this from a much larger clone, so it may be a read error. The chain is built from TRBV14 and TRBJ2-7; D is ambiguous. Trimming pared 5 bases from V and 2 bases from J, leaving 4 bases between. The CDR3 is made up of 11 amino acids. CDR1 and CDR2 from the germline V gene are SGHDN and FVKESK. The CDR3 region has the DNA TGTGCCAGCAGCTCGGCCTACGAGCAGTACTTC. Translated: CASSSAYEQYF.

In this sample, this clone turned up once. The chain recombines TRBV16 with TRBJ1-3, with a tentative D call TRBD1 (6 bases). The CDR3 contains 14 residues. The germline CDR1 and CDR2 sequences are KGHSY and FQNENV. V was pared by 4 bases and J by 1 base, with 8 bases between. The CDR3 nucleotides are TGTGCCAGCAGCCCCAGGGGTTCTGGAAACACCATATATTTT. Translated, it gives CASSPRGSGNTIYF.

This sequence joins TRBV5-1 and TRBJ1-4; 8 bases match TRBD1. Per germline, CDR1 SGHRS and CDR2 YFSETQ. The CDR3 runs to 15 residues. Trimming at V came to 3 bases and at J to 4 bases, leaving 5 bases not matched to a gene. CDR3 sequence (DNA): TGCGCCAGCAGCTGGGGACAGGCCGATAATGAAAAACTGTTTTTT. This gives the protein CASSWGQADNEKLFF.

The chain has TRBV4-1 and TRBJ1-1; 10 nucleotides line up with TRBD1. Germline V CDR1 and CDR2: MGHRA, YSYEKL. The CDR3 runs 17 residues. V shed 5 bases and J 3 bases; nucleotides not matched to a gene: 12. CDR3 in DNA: TGCGCCAGCAGCGAAGCAGGGACAGGGGCAGGGGACACTGAAGCTTTCTTT. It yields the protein CASSEAGTGAGDTEAFF.

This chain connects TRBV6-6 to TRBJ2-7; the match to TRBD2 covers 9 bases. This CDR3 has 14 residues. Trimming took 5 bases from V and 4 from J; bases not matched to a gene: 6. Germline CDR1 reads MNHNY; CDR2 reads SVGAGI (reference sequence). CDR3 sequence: CASSETSGRYEQYF. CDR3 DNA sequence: TGTGCCAGCAGTGAGACTAGCGGACGTTACGAGCAGTACTTC.

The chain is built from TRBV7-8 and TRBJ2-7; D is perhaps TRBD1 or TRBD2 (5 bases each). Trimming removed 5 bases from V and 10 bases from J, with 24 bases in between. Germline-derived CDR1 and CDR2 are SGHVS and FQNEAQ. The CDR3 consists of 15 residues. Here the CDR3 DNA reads TGTGCCAGCAGCCCGCAGGGACGGCAATTACGAGGACAGTACTTC. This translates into CASSPQGRQLRGQYF.

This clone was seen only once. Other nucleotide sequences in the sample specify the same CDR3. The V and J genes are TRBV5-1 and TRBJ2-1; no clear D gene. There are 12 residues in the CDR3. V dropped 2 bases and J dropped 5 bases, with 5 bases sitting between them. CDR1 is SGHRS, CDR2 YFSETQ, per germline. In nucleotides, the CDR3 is TGCGCCAGCAGCTTAAGTAACAATGAGCAGTTCTTC. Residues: CASSLSNNEQFF.

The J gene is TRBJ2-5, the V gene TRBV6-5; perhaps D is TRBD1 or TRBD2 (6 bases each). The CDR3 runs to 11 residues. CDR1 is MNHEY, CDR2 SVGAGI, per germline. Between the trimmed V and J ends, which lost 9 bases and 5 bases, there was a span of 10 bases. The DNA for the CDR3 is TGTGCCAGGACAGGAGGGGAGACCCAGTACTTC. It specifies CARTGGETQYF.

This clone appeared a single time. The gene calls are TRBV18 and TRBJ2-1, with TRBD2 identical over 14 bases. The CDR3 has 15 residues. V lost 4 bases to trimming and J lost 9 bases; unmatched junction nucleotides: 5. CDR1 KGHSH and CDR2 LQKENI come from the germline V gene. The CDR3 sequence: CASSLTSGRESEQFF. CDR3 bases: TGTGCCAGCTCACTGACTAGCGGGAGGGAGAGTGAGCAGTTCTTC.

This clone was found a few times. Written as DNA, the CDR3 is TGTGCCAGCAGTGCAGAACAGAACACTGAAGCTTTCTTT. Its translation is CASSAEQNTEAFF. The chain employs TRBV2 and TRBJ1-1; D not certain. The CDR3 is 13 residues long. V lost 4 bases and J lost 1, with 7 bases in between. Per the germline V gene, CDR1 is SNHLY and CDR2 is FYNNEI.

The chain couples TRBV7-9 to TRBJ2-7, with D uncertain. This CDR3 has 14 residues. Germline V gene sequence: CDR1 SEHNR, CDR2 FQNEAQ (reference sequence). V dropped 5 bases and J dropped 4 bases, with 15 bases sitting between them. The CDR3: CASSPANRVYEQYF. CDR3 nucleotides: TGTGCCAGCAGCCCTGCGAATAGAGTTTACGAGCAGTACTTC.

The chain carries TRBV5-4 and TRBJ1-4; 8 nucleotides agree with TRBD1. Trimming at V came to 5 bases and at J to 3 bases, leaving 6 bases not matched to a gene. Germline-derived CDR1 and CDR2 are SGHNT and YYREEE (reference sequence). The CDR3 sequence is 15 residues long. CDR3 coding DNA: TGTGCCAGCAGTTCACCGGGACAGGCTAATGAAAAACTGTTTTTT. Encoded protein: CASSSPGQANEKLFF.

The chain's CDR3 is CASSRGQGLEYF. CDR3 sequence (DNA): TGTGCCAGCAGCCGGGGACAGGGGTTGGAGTACTTC. V is TRBV3-1 (or the pseudogene TRBV3-2) and J is TRBJ2-7; 10 bases are a match to TRBD1. This CDR3 comprises 12 residues. Germline V CDR1 and CDR2: LGHDT, YNNKEL (reference sequence). V lost 4 bases and J lost 11; bases outside the gene matches: 5.

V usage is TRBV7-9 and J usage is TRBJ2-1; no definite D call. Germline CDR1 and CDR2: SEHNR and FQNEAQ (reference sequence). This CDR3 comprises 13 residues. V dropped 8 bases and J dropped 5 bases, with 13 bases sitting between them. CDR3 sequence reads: CASSIGQDNEQFF. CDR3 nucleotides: TGTGCCAGCTCCATAGGCCAGGACAATGAGCAGTTCTTC.